This TCR beta chain was sequenced for a study of CXCR3-negative and CXCR3-positive naive CD8 T cells. Study findings and constraints: Partly lower CXCR3 expression followed cryopreservation, and most assays relied on fresh PBMCs. Memory CD8+ cells showed much lower diversity, while both naive subsets were comparably high. Higher TRB CDR3 hydrophobicity marked CXCR3-positive naive cells relative to CXCR3-negative naive cells.

As to this clonotype: Its specificity is not known.

This CDR3 comprises 15 residues. CDR1 MDHEN and CDR2 SYDVKM come from the germline V gene. UMI-labeled TRB cDNA libraries were prepared by 5' RACE. TCRdb reprocessed the 5' RACE reads and reports one entry per CDR3 protein, with no DNA. This sample's table reports over 55,000 distinct CDR3 sequences. Triplicates of 300,000 cells were sorted from each CD8+ T cell subset. Naive CD8+ T cells showed CD45RO-CCR7+CD27+CD95-. Input material: naive CXCR3+ CD8+ T cells from blood. The subset here: CD45RO-CCR7+CD27+CD95- naive CD8+ T cells expressing CXCR3 (TNR3+). The TCR sequence derives from a human donor in good health. Some clones in this sample may be carry-over from other donors' samples. The gene calls are TRBV28 and TRBJ2-7; TCRdb outputs TRBD1, but without DNA this stays unchecked. The CDR3 loop reads CASSLAGISIYEQYF.